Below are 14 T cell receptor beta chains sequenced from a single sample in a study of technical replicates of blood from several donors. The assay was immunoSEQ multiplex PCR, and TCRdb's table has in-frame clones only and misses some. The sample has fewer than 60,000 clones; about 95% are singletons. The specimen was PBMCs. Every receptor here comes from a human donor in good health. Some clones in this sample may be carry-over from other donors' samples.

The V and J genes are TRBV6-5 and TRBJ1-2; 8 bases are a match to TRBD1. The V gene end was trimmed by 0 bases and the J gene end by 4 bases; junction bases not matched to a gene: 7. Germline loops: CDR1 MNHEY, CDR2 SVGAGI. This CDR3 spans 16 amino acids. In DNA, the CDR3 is TGTGCCAGCAGTTACTCGATGGGACAGGCGGGCTATGGCTACACCTTC. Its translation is CASSYSMGQAGYGYTF.

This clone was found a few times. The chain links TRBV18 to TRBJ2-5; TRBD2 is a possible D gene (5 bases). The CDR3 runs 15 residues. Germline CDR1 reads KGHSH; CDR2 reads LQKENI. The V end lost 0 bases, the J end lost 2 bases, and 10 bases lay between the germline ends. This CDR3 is CASSPPGAAQETQYF. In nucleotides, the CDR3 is TGTGCCAGCTCACCACCGGGAGCGGCGCAAGAGACCCAGTACTTC.

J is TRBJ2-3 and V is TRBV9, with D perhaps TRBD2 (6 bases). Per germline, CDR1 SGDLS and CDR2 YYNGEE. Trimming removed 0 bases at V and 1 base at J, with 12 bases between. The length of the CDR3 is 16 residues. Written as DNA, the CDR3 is TGTGCCAGCAGCGTAGGACGACTAGAAGGCACAGATACGCAGTATTTT. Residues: CASSVGRLEGTDTQYF.

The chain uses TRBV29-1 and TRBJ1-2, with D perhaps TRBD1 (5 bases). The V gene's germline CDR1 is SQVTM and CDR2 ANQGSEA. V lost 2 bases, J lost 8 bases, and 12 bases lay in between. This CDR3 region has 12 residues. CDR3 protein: CSVEMTGVGYTF. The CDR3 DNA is TGCAGCGTTGAAATGACGGGGGTCGGCTACACCTTC.

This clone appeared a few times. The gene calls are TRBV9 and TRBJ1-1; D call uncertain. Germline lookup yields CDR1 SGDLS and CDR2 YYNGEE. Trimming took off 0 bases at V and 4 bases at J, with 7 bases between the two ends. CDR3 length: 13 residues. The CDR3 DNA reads TGTGCCAGCAGCGTAGGGAGCGGCACTGAAGCTTTCTTT. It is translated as CASSVGSGTEAFF.

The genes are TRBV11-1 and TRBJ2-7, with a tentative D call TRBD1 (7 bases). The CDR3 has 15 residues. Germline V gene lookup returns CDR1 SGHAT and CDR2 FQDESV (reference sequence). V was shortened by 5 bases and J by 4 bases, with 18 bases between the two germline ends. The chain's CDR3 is CASSLRDAGGYEQYF. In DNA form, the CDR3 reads TGTGCCAGCAGCCTCAGAGATGCAGGGGGGTACGAGCAGTACTTC.

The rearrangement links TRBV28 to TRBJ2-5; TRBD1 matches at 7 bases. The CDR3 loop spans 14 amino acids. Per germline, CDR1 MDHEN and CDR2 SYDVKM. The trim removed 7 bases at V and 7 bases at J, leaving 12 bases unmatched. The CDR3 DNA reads TGTGCCAGCACTACTTTTACAGGGGTCGGGACCCAGTACTTC. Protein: CASTTFTGVGTQYF.

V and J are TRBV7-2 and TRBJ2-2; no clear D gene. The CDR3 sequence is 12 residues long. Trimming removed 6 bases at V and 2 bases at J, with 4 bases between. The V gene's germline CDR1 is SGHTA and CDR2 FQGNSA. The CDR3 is CASRYNTGELFF. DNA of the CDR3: TGTGCCAGCAGATATAACACCGGGGAGCTGTTTTTT.

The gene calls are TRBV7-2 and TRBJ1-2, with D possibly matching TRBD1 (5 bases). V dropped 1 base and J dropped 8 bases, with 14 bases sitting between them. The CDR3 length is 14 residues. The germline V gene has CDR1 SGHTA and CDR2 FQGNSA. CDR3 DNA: TGTGCCAGCAGCTTAGAAGGGGCGTCAAAGGGCTACACCTTC. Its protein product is CASSLEGASKGYTF.

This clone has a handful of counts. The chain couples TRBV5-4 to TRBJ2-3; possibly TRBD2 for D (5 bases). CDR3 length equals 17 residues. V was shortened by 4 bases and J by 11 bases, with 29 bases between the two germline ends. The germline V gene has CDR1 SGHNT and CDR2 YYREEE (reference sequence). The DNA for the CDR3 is TGTGCCAGCAGCCCGGGAATAGTGGTGAAGAAGGATAGTGTGCAGTATTTT. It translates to CASSPGIVVKKDSVQYF.

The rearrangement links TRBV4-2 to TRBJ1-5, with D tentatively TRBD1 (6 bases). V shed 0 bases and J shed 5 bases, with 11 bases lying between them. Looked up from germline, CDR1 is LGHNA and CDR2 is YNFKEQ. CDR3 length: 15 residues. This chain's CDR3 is CASSQDWSGDQPQHF. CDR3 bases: TGTGCCAGCAGCCAAGATTGGTCAGGGGATCAGCCCCAGCATTTT.

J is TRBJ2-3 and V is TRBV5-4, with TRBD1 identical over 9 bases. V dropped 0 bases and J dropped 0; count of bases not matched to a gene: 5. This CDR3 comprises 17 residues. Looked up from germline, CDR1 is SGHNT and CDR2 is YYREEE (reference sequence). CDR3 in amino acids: CASSLGGQGSSTDTQYF. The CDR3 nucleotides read TGTGCCAGCAGCTTGGGGGGACAGGGATCTAGCACAGATACGCAGTATTTT.

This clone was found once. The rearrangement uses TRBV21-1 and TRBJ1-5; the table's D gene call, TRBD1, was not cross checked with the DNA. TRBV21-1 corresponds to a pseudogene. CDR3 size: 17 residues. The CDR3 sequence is CASSKANRECVIQPQHF. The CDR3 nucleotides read TGTGCCAGCAGCAAAGCCAACAGGGAGTGCGTGATTCAGCCCCAGCATTTT.

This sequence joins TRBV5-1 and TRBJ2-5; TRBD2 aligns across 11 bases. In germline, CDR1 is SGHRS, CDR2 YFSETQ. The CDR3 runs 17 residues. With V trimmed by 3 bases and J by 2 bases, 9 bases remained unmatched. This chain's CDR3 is CASSSPLAGGQQETQYF. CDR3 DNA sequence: TGCGCCAGCAGCTCCCCGCTAGCGGGGGGACAACAAGAGACCCAGTACTTC.